Presented here are 3 T cell receptor beta chains from one specimen sequenced in a study of CD8 T cells in Susac syndrome. RNA in amounts of about 0.5 to 1 ug was reverse transcribed with random hexamers. Each CDR3 protein gets one entry after TCRdb re-called the immunoSEQ multiplex PCR reads with MiXCR. The table lists about 240,000 distinct CDR3 sequences, 90% to 97% of them singletons. Sequenced input: CD4+ T cells from PBMCs. These receptors were collected from a human donor with Susac syndrome.

This sequence joins TRBV27 and TRBJ2-1, with TRBD1 as a possible D gene (8 bases). V was shortened by 7 bases and J by 3 bases, with 13 bases between the two germline ends. Germline values: CDR1 MNHEY, CDR2 SMNVEV (reference sequence). CDR3 length: 14 amino acids. CDR3: CASTDREGYNEQFF. The CDR3 coding sequence is TGTGCCAGCACGGACAGGGAGGGCTACAATGAGCAGTTCTTC.

The rearrangement links TRBV29-1 to TRBJ2-4; maybe TRBD1 (6 bases). Germline values: CDR1 SQVTM, CDR2 ANQGSEA. V gave up 6 bases and J gave up 7 bases, with 13 bases separating them. This CDR3 is built from 12 residues. The CDR3 reads CSVTTGFNIQYF. As DNA, the CDR3 is TGCAGCGTGACTACAGGGTTTAACATTCAGTACTTC.

Regarding this clonotype: An end of the junction does not agree with germline; a read error may underlie this. This chain links TRBV20-1 with TRBJ2-1; tentative D call: TRBD2 (6 bases). Per the germline V gene, CDR1 is DFQATT and CDR2 is SNEGSKA (reference sequence). CDR3 size: 13 residues. CDR3 sequence reads: CSARSGLRSPTIF. In DNA form, the CDR3 reads TGCAGTGCACGCTCGGGACTGAGGAGCCCGACGATCTTC.